A single sample gave rise to the 6 T cell receptor beta chains below, sequenced in a study of T cells in Graves' hyperthyroidism and ophthalmopathy. Amplification of TCR beta CDR3 regions used RNA as the template. First-round RT-PCR targeting the TCR CDR3 was performed with the HTBI primer set. TCRdb re-called the multiplex PCR reads with MiXCR, one entry per CDR3 protein. There are about 510,000 distinct CDR3 sequences in the sample; approximately 49% occur only once, and about 43% lies in the top ten. The sequencing input was peripheral blood or thyroid tissue (not recorded which). These receptors were collected from an adult woman with Graves' disease, either hyperthyroidism or ophthalmopathy (not recorded which).

The genes are TRBV10-3 and TRBJ1-5, with D tentatively TRBD1 (5 bases). The V end was cut by 10 bases, the J end by 2 bases, with 12 bases between. The CDR3 consists of 13 residues. Germline V gene lookup returns CDR1 ENHRY and CDR2 SYGVKD. This CDR3 reads CATTGGRNQPQHF. The DNA of the CDR3 is TGTGCCACCACGGGGGGACGCAATCAGCCCCAGCATTTT.

This chain links TRBV25-1 with TRBJ1-3; D remains ambiguous. Trimming removed 3 bases from V and 5 bases from J, with 17 bases in between. Per germline, CDR1 MGHDK and CDR2 SYGVNS. The CDR3 runs to 16 residues. The CDR3 DNA reads TGTGCCAGCAGTGAGGGTTCCACGGATTCTCGAAACACCATATATTTT. Translation: CASSEGSTDSRNTIYF. The entire variable domain, with the rest obtained from reference TRBV25-1 and TRBJ1-3, is as follows: EADIYQTPRYLVIGTGKKITLECSQTMGHDKMYWYQQDPGMELHLIHYSYGVNSTEKGDLSSESTVSRIRTEHFPLTLESARPSHTSQYLCASSEGSTDSRNTIYFGEGSWLTVV.

The chain combines TRBV6-5 with TRBJ1-1; possibly TRBD1 for D (6 bases). This CDR3 has 15 residues. V was shortened by 6 bases and J by 6 bases, with 20 bases between the two germline ends. From germline, CDR1 is MNHEY and CDR2 SVGAGI. The CDR3 loop reads CASRERSGAGSEAFF. For the CDR3, the DNA is TGTGCCAGCAGGGAGAGGTCAGGGGCAGGGTCTGAAGCTTTCTTT.

This chain connects TRBV20-1 to TRBJ2-5; 10 bases are a match to TRBD1. The CDR3 is made up of 16 amino acids. Trimming removed 6 bases from V and 5 bases from J; junction bases left unmatched: 15. The germline CDR1 and CDR2 sequences are DFQATT and SNEGSKA (reference sequence). CDR3 sequence: CSAKTPGQGSGETQYF. DNA of the CDR3: TGCAGTGCCAAAACCCCGGGACAGGGGTCTGGGGAGACCCAGTACTTC.

The chain uses TRBV10-3 and TRBJ2-7; the D gene is possibly TRBD1 (6 bases). This CDR3 spans 15 amino acids. V shed 2 bases and J shed 6 bases, with 17 bases lying between them. Looked up from germline, CDR1 is ENHRY and CDR2 is SYGVKD. The DNA for the CDR3 is TGTGCCATCAGTGAGCCTTGGGGGCACAGGGCCGAGCAGTACTTC. Translated, it gives CAISEPWGHRAEQYF.

This chain joins TRBV29-1 and TRBJ2-7; 7 bases are a match to TRBD1. V dropped 6 bases and J dropped 3; count of bases not matched to a gene: 5. This CDR3 has 12 residues. Germline lookup yields CDR1 SQVTM and CDR2 ANQGSEA. The CDR3 DNA is TGCAGCGTCATCAGACAGGGCTACGAGCAGTACTTC. Protein product: CSVIRQGYEQYF.